One sample yielded the 5 T cell receptor beta chains listed below, sequenced in a study of identical twins. One entry per CDR3 protein results from TCRdb running MiXCR on the 5' RACE reads. The sample lists some 1,600,000 distinct CDR3 sequences; about 32% were seen once. The sequencing sample was made of cord blood. The receptors stem from a newborn girl in good health.

The sample holds a few counts of this clonotype. The chain has TRBV9 and TRBJ2-1, with 7 bases matching TRBD2. The germline V gene has CDR1 SGDLS and CDR2 YYNGEE. The V segment lost 0 bases and the J segment 3 bases; nucleotides outside the gene matches: 0. The CDR3 runs to 14 residues. CDR3 loop: CASSVGDYYNEQFF. The CDR3 DNA is TGTGCCAGCAGCGTAGGGGACTACTACAATGAGCAGTTCTTC.

There are many counts of this clonotype. The chain combines TRBV3-1 with TRBJ2-5; tentative D call: TRBD2 (6 bases). Trimming pared 3 bases from V and 3 bases from J, leaving 11 bases between. This CDR3 comprises 14 residues. CDR1 and CDR2 from the germline V gene are LGHDT and YNNKEL (reference sequence). CDR3 region: CASSQRDGKETQYF. In nucleotides, the CDR3 is TGTGCCAGCAGCCAGCGGGACGGCAAAGAGACCCAGTACTTC.

V gene TRBV3-1 combines with J gene TRBJ2-3; 12 bases agree with TRBD2. This CDR3 spans 18 amino acids. Per the germline V gene, CDR1 is LGHDT and CDR2 is YNNKEL (reference sequence). J gave up 7 bases and V 0 bases, and 11 bases lay outside the gene matches. The CDR3 sequence: CASSQDPGLAGPGHTQYF. DNA of the CDR3: TGTGCCAGCAGCCAAGATCCTGGACTAGCGGGGCCGGGACATACGCAGTATTTT.

The rearrangement joins TRBV9 to TRBJ2-3; 7 nucleotides agree with TRBD2. Germline CDR1 and CDR2: SGDLS and YYNGEE. With 3 bases clipped from V and 1 base from J, the junction kept 8 bases outside the gene matches. The CDR3 covers 16 residues. CDR3 sequence: CASSAKLASRTDTQYF. The CDR3 DNA reads TGTGCCAGCAGCGCCAAACTAGCGTCCCGCACAGATACGCAGTATTTT. Filled out from reference TRBV9 and TRBJ2-3, the complete variable domain reads DSGVTQTPKHLITATGQRVTLRCSPRSGDLSVYWYQQSLDQGLQFLIQYYNGEERAKGNILERFSAQQFPDLHSELNLSSLELGDSALYFCASSAKLASRTDTQYFGPGTRLTVL.

The chain uses TRBV28 and TRBJ1-5; 7 bases are shared with TRBD1. CDR1 is MDHEN and CDR2 is SYDVKM in the germline V gene. Trimming took 10 bases from V and 11 from J; bases not matched to a gene: 14. This CDR3 comprises 13 residues. This chain's CDR3 is CATKTGVIISQHF. Here the CDR3 DNA reads TGTGCCACCAAAACAGGGGTCATAATCTCCCAGCATTTT.